The clone carrying this T cell receptor (beta chain) appeared many times. No antigen is known for it. This entry is derived from a study of molecular identifiers for immune sequencing clone quantification. With 10%, 30% or 50% of RNA, about 17,000 to 1,100,000 naive CD8 T cells were sequenced. TCRdb analysed the PCR reads with MiXCR anew, one entry per CDR3 protein. Seen here are about 68,000 distinct CDR3 sequences, 15% to 20% observed once, and the top ten hold about 1.5%. Trimming left V 3 bases short and J 7 bases short, with 11 bases between. CDR1 and CDR2 from the germline V gene are LNHDA and SQIVND (reference sequence). This CDR3 contains 13 residues. Whole-study findings and limits: Spiked Jurkat TCR RNA equal to one cell could reportedly be picked out among 900,000 to 1,000,000 naive cells. Under 1% of molecules in naive cells, but over 99% of effector molecules, belonged to clones above 20 RNA copies.

This receptor was identified in a human donor in good health. Some libraries in this study had Jurkat cell RNA spiked in. Sequencing input: naive CD8+ T cells from blood, with Jurkat cell RNA spiked in. Subset denoted: FACS-sorted CD8+CD4-CCR7+CD45RA+ naive T cells. The V and J genes are TRBV19 and TRBJ2-3; no reliable D call. CDR3 residues: CASSIFPRNTQYF. The CDR3 DNA follows: TGTGCCAGTAGTATTTTCCCGAGAAATACGCAGTATTTT.